This record looks at one T cell receptor (beta chain) sequence and its context. Its antigen is currently not known. Base qualities were left out, and no much larger clone turns up one base away. The entry originates in a study of blood T cell repertoires in COVID-19 (dated by TCRdb to about 2020). With regard to the full study: Samples from collaborators originated in the United States, Italy and Spain and spanned both the acute and convalescent phases of COVID-19. The prospective study material was composed of cDNA or gDNA derived from T cells, B-cell-depleted T cells, or PBMCs. The dataset comprised deeply sampled blood TCRbeta repertoires from subjects exposed to, actively infected with, or recovered from COVID-19. The repertoires were released in a freely available public database intended as a resource for research on the immune response to SARS-CoV-2. Samples were obtained from the ongoing ImmuneRACE study (first 160 participants) and from 1,254 subjects provided by 6 global collaborators. A de-identified subject ID, COVID-19 status, age in years and sex were almost always included in the sample metadata. Where available, HLA class I and class II types were obtained from metadata supplied by the sample provider rather than from assay-based typing. Overall results and qualifications from the work: The quantity of clinical and demographic metadata differed by source and by participant and was supplied without curation.

The CDR3 sequence holds 13 residues, the cysteine and phenylalanine included. The read is trimmed to its CDR3 DNA, 39 bases read in frame from base 1. V is clipped by 0 bases and J by 9 bases, and the sequence between their germline boundaries is 11 bases long. The germline V gene (reference sequence) supplies CDR1 LNHNV and CDR2 YYDKDF. TCRbeta CDR3 regions were amplified from genomic DNA by means of the immunoSEQ Assay, a bias-controlled multiplex PCR. The authors processed their data as follows. The number of nucleated cells in each sample was estimated from the amplification of reference gene primers within the assay. Sequence reads were collapsed and filtered to measure the absolute abundance of every unique TCRbeta CDR3 rearrangement. Productive Simpson clonality was computed per sample as the square root of Simpson's diversity index over productive rearrangements. This is the immuneACCESS table as TCRdb keeps it, with only in-frame sequences that have V and J called. A part of the clones is gone; compared with another copy, unresolved V genes explain less than half, and the rest is unexplained. That table furnishes V, J and clone size, whereas the DNA furnished D and trimming. The sample table lists more than 400,000 clones, 80% to 90% of them with a count of one. Jointly, the top ten make up approximately 3% of the sample.

Collaborating institutions collected whole blood in K2EDTA tubes following their own protocols. For TCRbeta analysis, collaborators shipped samples as frozen whole blood, isolated PBMCs, or DNA extracted from either of those sample types. The chain links TRBV15 with TRBJ1-1; no D gene is confidently identified. This sequence originates from a human donor in a cohort sampled during active COVID-19. Sequences were obtained from peripheral blood. The CDR3 loop reads CATSRDLIQKAFF. The DNA is TGTGCCACCAGCAGAGATTTGATACAAAAAGCTTTCTTT. This CDR3, with the reference TRBV15 and TRBJ1-1 proteins standing in past its ends, gives the full variable domain DAMVIQNPRYQVTQFGKPVTLSCSQTLNHNVMYWYQQKSSQAPKLLFHYYDKDFNNEADTPDNFQSRRPNTSFCFLDIRSPGLGDTAMYLCATSRDLIQKAFFGQGTRLTVV.